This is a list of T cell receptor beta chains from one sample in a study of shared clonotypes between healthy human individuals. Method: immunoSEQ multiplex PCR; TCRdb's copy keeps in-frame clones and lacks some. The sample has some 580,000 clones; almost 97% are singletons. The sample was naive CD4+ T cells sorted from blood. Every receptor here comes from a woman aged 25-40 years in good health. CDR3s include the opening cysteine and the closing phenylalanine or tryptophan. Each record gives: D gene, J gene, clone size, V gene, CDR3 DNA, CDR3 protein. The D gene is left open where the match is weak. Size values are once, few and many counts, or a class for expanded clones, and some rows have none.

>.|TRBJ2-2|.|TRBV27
TGTGCCAGCCAGGCAAGCGCAGGGTACACCGGGGAGCTGTTTTTT
CASQASAGYTGELFF
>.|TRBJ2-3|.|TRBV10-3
TGTGCCATCACGCCCGGGGCCACGGATACGCAGTATTTT
CAITPGATDTQYF
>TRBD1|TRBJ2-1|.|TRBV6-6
TGTGCCAGCAGTCCCGCAGGGGGCCACTCCTACAATGAGCAGTTCTTC
CASSPAGGHSYNEQFF
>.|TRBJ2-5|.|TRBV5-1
TGCGCCAGCAGCTTGCGAGTCGGGGTTGAGACCCAGTACTTC
CASSLRVGVETQYF
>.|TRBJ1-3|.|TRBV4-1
TGCGCCAGCAGCCAAGTTCTTACCCGGGGGCCTGGAAACACCATATATTTT
CASSQVLTRGPGNTIYF
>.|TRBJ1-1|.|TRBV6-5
TGTGCCAGCAGCAAACAGGGAAACACTGAAGCTTTCTTT
CASSKQGNTEAFF
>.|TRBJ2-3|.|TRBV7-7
TGTGCCAGCAGCTTAGCCCCCGGGATCTCAGATACGCAGTATTTT
CASSLAPGISDTQYF
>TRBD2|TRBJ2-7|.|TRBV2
TGTGCCAGCAACCTTCGCGGGGGTTTGGTCGAGCAGTACTTC
CASNLRGGLVEQYF
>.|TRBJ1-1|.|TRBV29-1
TGCAGCGTGGGTACAGGGTATTTAGTAGGTGAAGCTTTCTTT
CSVGTGYLVGEAFF
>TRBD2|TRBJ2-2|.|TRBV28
TGTGCCAGCAATCTCCTCGGGACGGGAGGAACCGGGGAGCTGTTTTTT
CASNLLGTGGTGELFF
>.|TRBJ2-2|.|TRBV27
TGTGCCAGCAGTTTCACCCTTAGCGACCCGAACACCGGGGAGCTGTTTTTT
CASSFTLSDPNTGELFF
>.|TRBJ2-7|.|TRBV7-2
TGTGCCAGCAGCTCGGGGACTCTCCCCTTCGAGCAGTACTTC
CASSSGTLPFEQYF
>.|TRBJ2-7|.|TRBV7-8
TGTGCCAGCAGCACTCAAAACGGGCTGTCCTACGAGCAGTACTTC
CASSTQNGLSYEQYF
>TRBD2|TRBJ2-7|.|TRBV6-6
TGTGCCACCCGTTGGGAGGGGAGTTCCTACGAGCAGTACTTC
CATRWEGSSYEQYF
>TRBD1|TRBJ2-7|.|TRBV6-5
TGTGCCAGCAGTTACTCCGGGGACAGGTTAACCTACGAGCAGTACTTC
CASSYSGDRLTYEQYF
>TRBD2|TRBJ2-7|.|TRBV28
TGTGCCAGCAGACGTCCGGGACTAGTAGGGGAGCAGTACTTC
CASRRPGLVGEQYF
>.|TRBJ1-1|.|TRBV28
TGTGCCAGCAGGACACGCAACACTGAAGCTTTCTTT
CASRTRNTEAFF
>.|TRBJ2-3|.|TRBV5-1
TGCGCCAGTAGGATAGCAGATACGCAGTATTTT
CASRIADTQYF
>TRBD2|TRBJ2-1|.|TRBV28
TGTGCCAGCAGTTTATATACTAGCGGGAATTACAATGAGCAGTTCTTC
CASSLYTSGNYNEQFF
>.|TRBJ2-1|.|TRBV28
TGTGCCAGCAGTTTTCGGGATGAGCAGTTCTTC
CASSFRDEQFF
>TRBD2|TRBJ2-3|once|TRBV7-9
TGTGCCAGCAGCACCCTAGCGGGAGGTGGTGATACGCAGTATTTT
CASSTLAGGGDTQYF
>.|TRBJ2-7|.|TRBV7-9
TGTGCCAGCAGCTTAGACTCTACCCGCTCCTACGAGCAGTACTTC
CASSLDSTRSYEQYF
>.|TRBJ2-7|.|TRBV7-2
TGTGCCAGCAGCACTCACTACGAGCAGTACTTC
CASSTHYEQYF
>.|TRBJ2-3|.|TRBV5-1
TGCGCCAGCAGCTTGGTAGGCGGAGGGAGCACAGATACGCAGTATTTT
CASSLVGGGSTDTQYF
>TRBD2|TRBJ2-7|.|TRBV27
TGTGCCAGCAGTGCGAGGACCGGGACTAGCGGGCTCTACGAGCAGTACTTC
CASSARTGTSGLYEQYF
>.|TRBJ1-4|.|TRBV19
TGTGCCAGTAGTATCGGGGGCGCAGGGGAAAAACTGTTTTTT
CASSIGGAGEKLFF
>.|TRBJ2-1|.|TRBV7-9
TGTGCCAGCAGCTTAGACTCGGGGGTTCCTTTACACAATGAGCAGTTCTTC
CASSLDSGVPLHNEQFF
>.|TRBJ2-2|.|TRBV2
TGTGCCAGCAGGGGCCCTAGTACCACCGGGGAGCTGTTTTTT
CASRGPSTTGELFF
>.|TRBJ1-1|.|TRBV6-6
TGTGCCAGCAGTTCCGGACCCCCGATAGGGACTGAAGCTTTCTTT
CASSSGPPIGTEAFF
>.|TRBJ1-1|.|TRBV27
TGTGCCAGCAGTCGAACGGACAAGATGAACACTGAAGCTTTCTTT
CASSRTDKMNTEAFF
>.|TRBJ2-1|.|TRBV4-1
TGCGCCAGCAGCGACAGGACCTCCTACAATGAGCAGTTCTTC
CASSDRTSYNEQFF
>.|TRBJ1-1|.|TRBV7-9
TGTGCCAGCAGCTTAACCGGGGACACTGAAGCTTTCTTT
CASSLTGDTEAFF
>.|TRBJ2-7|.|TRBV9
TGTGCCAGCAGCGCACATGAGACCTCCTACGAGCAGTACTTC
CASSAHETSYEQYF
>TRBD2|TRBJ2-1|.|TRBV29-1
TGCAGCGTCACTAGCGGTTTTAGTCCCAATGAGCAGTTCTTC
CSVTSGFSPNEQFF
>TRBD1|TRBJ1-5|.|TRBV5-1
TGCGCCAGCAGCGCCGGGGACAGGGGAGCCCATCAGCCCCAGCATTTT
CASSAGDRGAHQPQHF
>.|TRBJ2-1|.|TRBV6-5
TGTGCCACGGCGAGGGGCAATGAGCAGTTCTTC
CATARGNEQFF
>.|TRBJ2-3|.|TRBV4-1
TGCGCCAGCAGGGCCGACATAAACCAGGGTTACACAGATACGCAGTATTTT
CASRADINQGYTDTQYF
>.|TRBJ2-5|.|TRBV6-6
TGTGCCAGCAGTTACTCTATCGTCGGGGAGACCCAGTACTTC
CASSYSIVGETQYF
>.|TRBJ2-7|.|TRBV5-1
TGCGCCAGCAGAAATGGACAGATCCCCTACGAGCAGTACTTC
CASRNGQIPYEQYF
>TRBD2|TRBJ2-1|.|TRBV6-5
TGTGCCAGCAGTTACGAGGGAGGGCTCTCCTACAATGAGCAGTTCTTC
CASSYEGGLSYNEQFF
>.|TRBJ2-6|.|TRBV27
TGTGCCAGCAGCCCCGAGGGGCAGGGCACCTCTGGGGCCAACGTCCTGACTTTC
CASSPEGQGTSGANVLTF
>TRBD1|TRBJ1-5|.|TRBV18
TGTGCCAGCTCTCCTCGACAGGGATCTCAGCCCCAGCATTTT
CASSPRQGSQPQHF
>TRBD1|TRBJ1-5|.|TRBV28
TGTGCCAGCAGTCCGGCCAGGGGGCGGGGTGGGGGCAATCAGCCCCAGCATTTT
CASSPARGRGGGNQPQHF
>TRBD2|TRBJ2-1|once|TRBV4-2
TGTGCCAGCAGCCAAGATCTAGCGGGAGGCTATGAGCAGTTCTTC
CASSQDLAGGYEQFF
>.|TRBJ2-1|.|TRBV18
TGTGCCAGCTCACTGACTGCGCTGAATTACTACAATGAGCAGTTCTTC
CASSLTALNYYNEQFF
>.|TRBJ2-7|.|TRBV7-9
TGTGCCAGCAGCATGGGGGCGGCGGACTACGAGCAGTACTTC
CASSMGAADYEQYF
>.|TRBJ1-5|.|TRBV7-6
TGTGCCAGCAGCTTAAGTGCCGCTCAGCCCCAGCATTTT
CASSLSAAQPQHF
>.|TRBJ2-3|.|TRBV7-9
TGTGCCAGCAGCGGGGGAGATACTACGCAGTATTTT
CASSGGDTTQYF